Described below is a single T cell receptor (beta chain) sequence and its context. The target antigen is unknown. J lost 2 bases, V lost 6 bases, and 15 bases had no gene match. This CDR3 region has 17 residues. The germline V gene has CDR1 SGDLS and CDR2 YYNGEE. This sample is drawn from a study of identical twins. Study-level results: Modelling underestimated the level of out-of-frame TCR alpha sharing observed in monozygotic twins. Twins showed weaker excess sharing in their beta out-of-frame sequences.

A template switching step contributed a universal primer site, while unique molecular identifiers were present in the cDNA. TCRdb redid the calling of the 5' RACE reads with MiXCR, one entry per CDR3 protein. The data contain around 1.7 million distinct CDR3 sequences, about 31% of them singletons. The TCR comes from a newborn girl in good health. The specimen sequenced was cord blood. V and J are TRBV9 and TRBJ2-3, with 7 bases identical to TRBD2. The CDR3 protein is CASTPRGGALSTDTQYF. For the CDR3, the DNA is TGTGCCAGCACCCCTAGGGGAGGGGCACTATCCACAGATACGCAGTATTTT.